The source of this T cell receptor beta chain is a study of immune characterization of retroperitoneal liposarcoma. The CDR3 is 14 amino acids. The V and J ends lost 7 bases and 4 bases, in that order; junction bases with no gene match: 9. This clonotype was observed a handful of times. TCRdb itself ran the PCR reads through MiXCR, one entry per CDR3 protein. The sample consists of roughly 9,800 distinct CDR3 sequences, around a third of them appearing once. The sequencing sample was made of tumor tissue. The origin of this receptor is a male donor with retroperitoneal liposarcoma. This chain uses TRBV12-3 or TRBV12-4 with TRBJ2-5, with 7 bases that match TRBD2. CDR3 nucleotides: TGTGCCAGCACTAGTAGCGGGCAAGGAGAGACCCAGTACTTC. Translating gives CASTSSGQGETQYF.